Each of the 4 T cell receptor beta chains below was sequenced from the same sample in a study of blood T cell repertoires in COVID-19. Sequencing used immunoSEQ multiplex PCR; TCRdb keeps in-frame clones, though not all of them. The data contain about 250,000 clones, around 87% of them seen just once; the ten biggest clones take up roughly 2.5%. Material for sequencing was PBMCs or T cells enriched from blood (not recorded which). The receptors shown here come from a young woman who had recovered from COVID-19.

The rearrangement links TRBV9 to TRBJ1-4, with D possibly matching TRBD1 (6 bases). Germline CDR1 reads SGDLS; CDR2 reads YYNGEE. V was cut by 7 bases and J by 3 bases, with 19 bases left in between. The CDR3 is made up of 16 amino acids. The CDR3 loop reads CASAPGAGIPNEKLFF. Here the CDR3 DNA reads TGTGCCAGCGCCCCAGGGGCCGGGATCCCTAATGAAAAACTGTTTTTT. The whole variable domain, remainder taken from reference TRBV9 and TRBJ1-4, is DSGVTQTPKHLITATGQRVTLRCSPRSGDLSVYWYQQSLDQGLQFLIQYYNGEERAKGNILERFSAQQFPDLHSELNLSSLELGDSALYFCASAPGAGIPNEKLFFGSGTQLSVL.

J is TRBJ2-7 and V is TRBV21-1; the DNA was not used to check the table's D call, TRBD1. TRBV21-1 is listed as a pseudogene. The CDR3 has 18 residues. CDR3 in DNA: TGTGCCAGCAGCTCGGGTCCAGCTTCGGGACAGCCCCACTACGAGCAGTACTTC. Amino acid sequence: CASSSGPASGQPHYEQYF.

The chain couples TRBV3-1 (or the pseudogene TRBV3-2) to TRBJ2-7; TRBD1 matches 7 bases. From germline, CDR1 is LGHDT and CDR2 YNNKEL (reference sequence). The CDR3 consists of 15 residues. With 5 bases clipped from V and 0 bases from J, the junction kept 7 bases outside the gene matches. The CDR3 nucleotides read TGTGCCAGCAGCTACACAGGGGCCAGCTCCTACGAGCAGTACTTC. Amino acids: CASSYTGASSYEQYF.

The chain has TRBV9 and TRBJ1-4; a possible D gene is TRBD1 (5 bases). Trimming took off 0 bases at V and 8 bases at J, with 14 bases between the two ends. This CDR3 region has 15 residues. Germline CDR1 is SGDLS and CDR2 is YYNGEE. CDR3 coding DNA: TGTGCCAGCAGCGTAGATCCAGGGTCTGGGGAAAAACTGTTTTTT. Amino acids: CASSVDPGSGEKLFF.